Reported below is one T cell receptor (beta chain). Its target is not known. This entry comes from a study of T cell responses to AZD1222 COVID-19 vaccine. Study outcomes and limitations: The donor cohort was predominantly white British with a female majority, and clonal diversity may have been underestimated. Just a handful of people given AZD1222 tested seropositive at baseline. The study found Spike-specific TCR breadth and depth rose after two AZD1222 doses. Repertoire sampling was restricted to post-peak T cell response timepoints.

Using immunoSEQ multiplex PCR, the repertoire was profiled, and TCRdb retains in-frame clones only, with some absent. Counted here are about 120,000 clones, approximately 88% occurring once; the ten biggest clones make up 5% to 6%. This CDR3 contains 14 residues. V was pared by 0 bases and J by 0 bases, with 7 bases between. The receptor comes from an adult in good health. This material consisted of peripheral blood, taken on day 0 of AZD1222 vaccination. The chain couples TRBV5-3 to TRBJ2-7; D gene unclear. TRBV5-3 is an ORF, and what it does is uncertain. CDR3 nucleotide sequence: TGTGCCAGAAGCTTGGACGCCTACTCCTACGAGCAGTACTTC. This translates into CARSLDAYSYEQYF.